This TCR beta chain was captured in a study of blood T cell repertoires in COVID-19. Study background: Whether acute or convalescent, the COVID-19 samples came from the United States, Italy and Spain. In each case, the material was cDNA or gDNA derived from T cells, B-cell-depleted T cells, or PBMCs.

As originally analysed: Amplifying reference gene primers gave estimates of nucleated cell counts. Profiled with immunoSEQ multiplex PCR; TCRdb holds only in-frame clones, not every one. The DNA was the basis for D and trimming; V, J and clone size are from that table. The repertoire consists of approximately 100,000 clones, with more than 90% occurring once and the leading ten covering around 5.7%. Germline trimming cut 4 bases from V and 7 bases from J; bases unmatched to any gene: 3. CDR1 and CDR2 from the germline V gene are SNHLY and FYNNEI. This CDR3 comprises 13 residues. This TCR derives from a man aged 65 to 85 with acute or convalescent COVID-19. The rearrangement uses TRBV2 and TRBJ2-1, with 8 bases matching TRBD1. Sequenced sample: peripheral blood. CDR3 residues: CASSGDRRNEQFF. In DNA form, the CDR3 reads TGTGCCAGCAGTGGGGACAGGAGAAATGAGCAGTTCTTC.